This T cell receptor beta chain comes out of a study of shared clonotypes between healthy human individuals. This clone was seen more than once but under ten times. The antigen is undetermined. Study conclusions and caveats: Non-shared clonotypes were found to have lower generation probabilities than the clonotypes that were shared by all four of the sorted-subset donors.

Produced via immunoSEQ multiplex PCR; TCRdb's table is partial and in-frame only. Counted here are approximately 720,000 clones, roughly 70% occurring once; the ten biggest clones make up under 2%. V shed 1 base and J shed 6 bases, with 7 bases lying between them. This CDR3 is built from 13 residues. In germline, CDR1 is SGHRS, CDR2 YFSETQ. This chain joins TRBV5-1 and TRBJ2-2; D gene uncertain. The sequence came from a woman in her 30s in good health. The sequenced material came from memory CD4+ T cells sorted from blood. The subset was: CD45RA-negative fraction. This CDR3 reads CASSLKDSGELFF. The DNA for the CDR3 is TGCGCCAGCAGCTTGAAAGATTCCGGGGAGCTGTTTTTT.